The rows below give T cell receptor beta chains drawn from one sample of a study of siplizumab effects on memory and regulatory T cells. Generated by immunoSEQ multiplex PCR, the TCRdb table keeps only in-frame clones and is missing some. The sample has about 72,000 clones, about 90% seen once; the top ten hold approximately 28%. Material for sequencing was CD8+ T cells sorted from blood. The receptor source for this set is a human donor in good health. Both conserved end residues are part of each CDR3. A D gene is named only where the DNA matches it firmly. Some rows have no size entry. The others give once, few or many, or a class for an expanded clone.

cdr3_length,d_call,v_call,j_call,clone_size,cdr3_nt,cdr3_aa
16,-,TRBV19,TRBJ2-3,-,TGTGCCAGTAGTTCAGCCTGGCGTACGAGCACAGATACGCAGTATTTT,CASSSAWRTSTDTQYF
13,-,TRBV27,TRBJ2-7,-,TGTGCCAGCAGTTCTCGAGGGAGTTACGAGCAGTACTTC,CASSSRGSYEQYF
15,-,TRBV4-1,TRBJ1-5,-,TGCGCCAGCAGCCAAGACTCAGGGAACAATCAGCCCCAGCATTTT,CASSQDSGNNQPQHF
15,-,TRBV4-1,TRBJ1-5,few,TGCGCCAGCAGCTCACGGGACACCCCTAATCAGCCCCAGCATTTT,CASSSRDTPNQPQHF
15,-,TRBV14,TRBJ2-7,-,TGTGCCAGCAGCCAAGAGTCAGGGGCCACTTACGAGCAGTACTTC,CASSQESGATYEQYF
16,TRBD1,TRBV5-1,TRBJ1-1,-,TGCGCCAGCAGCTTGGTCTTGGACAGGGGGAACACTGAAGCTTTCTTT,CASSLVLDRGNTEAFF
15,TRBD2,TRBV5-1,TRBJ2-7,-,TGCGCCAGCAGCTCAGGGACTAGCGTTTCCTACGAGCAGTACTTC,CASSSGTSVSYEQYF
15,TRBD1,TRBV7-8,TRBJ1-1,-,TGTGCCTCAATTAAGACGGGGACAGGGGACACTGAAGCTTTCTTT,CASIKTGTGDTEAFF
13,TRBD1,TRBV4-1,TRBJ1-1,few,TGCGCCAGCAAGGGACAGGGAGACACTGAAGCTTTCTTT,CASKGQGDTEAFF
14,-,TRBV27,TRBJ1-1,-,TGTGCCAGCAGTTTATCCACAGATAGTATTGAAGCTTTCTTT,CASSLSTDSIEAFF